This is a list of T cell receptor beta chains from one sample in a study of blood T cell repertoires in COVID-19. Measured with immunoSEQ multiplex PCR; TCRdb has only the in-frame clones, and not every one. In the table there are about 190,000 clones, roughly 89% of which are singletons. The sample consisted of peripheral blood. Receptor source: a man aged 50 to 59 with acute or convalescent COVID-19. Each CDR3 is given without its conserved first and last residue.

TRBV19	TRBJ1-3	ASSARQKMGPGNTIY
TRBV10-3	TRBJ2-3	AISALGGDTQY
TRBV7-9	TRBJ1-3	ASSGGDPR
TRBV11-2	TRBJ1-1	ASSPWTGKSTEAF
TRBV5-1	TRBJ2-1	ASSPRTSGTPFREQF
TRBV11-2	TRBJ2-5	ASSPTSAQETQY
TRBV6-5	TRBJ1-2	ASSKTRNYGYT
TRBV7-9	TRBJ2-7	ASSLTSYEQY
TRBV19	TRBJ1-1	ASSIGQGGRTEAF
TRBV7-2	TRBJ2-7	ASSLQGGGNFYEQY
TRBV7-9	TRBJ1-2	ASSLDSPIGYT
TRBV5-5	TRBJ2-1	ASSLDGYNEQF
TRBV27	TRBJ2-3	ASSLSASGGRITDTQY
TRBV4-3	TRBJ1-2	ASSQDLGRRGYGYT
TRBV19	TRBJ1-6	ASIGGDGQGNGSPLH
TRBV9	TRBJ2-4	ASTTGTQDIQY
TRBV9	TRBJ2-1	ASVPGTGNNEQF
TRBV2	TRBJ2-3	ARGDRDRVFDTQY
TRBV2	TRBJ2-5	ASSTSGVRETQY
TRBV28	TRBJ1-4	ASSPPLQGVGEKLF
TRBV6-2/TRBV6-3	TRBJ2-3	ASSSRTSGGWGTQY
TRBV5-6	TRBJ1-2	ASSLKHRVAHGYT
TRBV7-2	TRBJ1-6	ASSLRALWAGRSPLH
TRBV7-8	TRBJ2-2	ASSLAARAGTGELF
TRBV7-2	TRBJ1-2	ASSLKGGAPNYGYT
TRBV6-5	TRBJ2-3	ASSLVRFPLYTQY
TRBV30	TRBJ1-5	AWSVRGGQPQH
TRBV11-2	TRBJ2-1	ASSPRTSGISFEQF
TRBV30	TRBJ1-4	AWNQQGGGEKLF
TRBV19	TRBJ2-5	ASSTGGWATHQY
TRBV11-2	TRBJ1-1	ASSRPGQGTLAF
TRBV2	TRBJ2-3	ASSEGLSRDTQY
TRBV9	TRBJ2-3	ASSLSGRAPDTQY